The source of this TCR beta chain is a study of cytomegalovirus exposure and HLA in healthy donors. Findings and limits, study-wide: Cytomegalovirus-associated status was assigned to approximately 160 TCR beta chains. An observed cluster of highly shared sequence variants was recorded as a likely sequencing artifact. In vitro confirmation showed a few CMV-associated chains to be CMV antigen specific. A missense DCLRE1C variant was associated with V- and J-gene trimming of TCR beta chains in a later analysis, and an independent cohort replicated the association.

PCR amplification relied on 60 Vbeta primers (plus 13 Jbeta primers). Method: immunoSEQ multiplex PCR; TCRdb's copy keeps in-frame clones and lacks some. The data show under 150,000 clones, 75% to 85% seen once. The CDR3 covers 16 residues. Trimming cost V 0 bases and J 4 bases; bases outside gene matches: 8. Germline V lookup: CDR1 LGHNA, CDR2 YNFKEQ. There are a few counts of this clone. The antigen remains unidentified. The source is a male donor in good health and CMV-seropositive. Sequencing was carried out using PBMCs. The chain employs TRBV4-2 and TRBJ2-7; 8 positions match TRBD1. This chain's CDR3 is CASSQEIGQGPYEQYF. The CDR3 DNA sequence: TGTGCCAGCAGCCAAGAAATAGGACAGGGCCCATACGAGCAGTACTTC.